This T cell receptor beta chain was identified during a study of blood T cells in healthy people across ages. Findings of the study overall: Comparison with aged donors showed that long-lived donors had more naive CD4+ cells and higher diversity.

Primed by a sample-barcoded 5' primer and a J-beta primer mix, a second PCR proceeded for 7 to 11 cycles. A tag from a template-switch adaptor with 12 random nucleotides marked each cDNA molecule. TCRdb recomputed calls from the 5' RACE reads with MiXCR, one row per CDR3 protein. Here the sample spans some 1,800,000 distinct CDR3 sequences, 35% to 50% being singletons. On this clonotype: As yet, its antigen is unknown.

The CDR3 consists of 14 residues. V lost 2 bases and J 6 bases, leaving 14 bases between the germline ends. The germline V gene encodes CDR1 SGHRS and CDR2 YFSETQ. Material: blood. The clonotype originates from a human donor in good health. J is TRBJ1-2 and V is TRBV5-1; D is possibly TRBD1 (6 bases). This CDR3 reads CASSLGQLSDGYTF. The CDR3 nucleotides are TGCGCCAGCAGCTTAGGACAGTTGAGCGATGGCTACACCTTC.